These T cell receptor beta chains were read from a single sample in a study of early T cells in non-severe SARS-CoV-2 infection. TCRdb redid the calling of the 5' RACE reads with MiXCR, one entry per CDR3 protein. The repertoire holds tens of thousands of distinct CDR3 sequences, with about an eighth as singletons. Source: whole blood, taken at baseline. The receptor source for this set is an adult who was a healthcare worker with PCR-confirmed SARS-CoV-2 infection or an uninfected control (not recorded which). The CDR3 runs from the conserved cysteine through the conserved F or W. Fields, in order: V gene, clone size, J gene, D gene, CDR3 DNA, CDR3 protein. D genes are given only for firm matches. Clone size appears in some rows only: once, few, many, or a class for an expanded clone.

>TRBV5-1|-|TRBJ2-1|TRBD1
TGCGCCAGCAGCTTGGCCAAGGGACAGGGTTACAATGAGCAGTTCTTC
CASSLAKGQGYNEQFF
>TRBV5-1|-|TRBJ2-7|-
TGCGCCAGCAGCCCGGCAGGGGGAGGGGACGAGCAGTACTTC
CASSPAGGGDEQYF
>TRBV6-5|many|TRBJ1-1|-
TGTGCCAGCAGTTCCTTGACAGGAATAACTCCTGAAGCTTTCTTT
CASSSLTGITPEAFF
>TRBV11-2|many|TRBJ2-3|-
TGTGCCAGCAGCTTAGATGCTCTAACAGATACGCAGTATTTT
CASSLDALTDTQYF
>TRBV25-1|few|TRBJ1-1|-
TGTGCCAGCAGTGAACTCCGGGTGAACACTGAAGCTTTCTTT
CASSELRVNTEAFF
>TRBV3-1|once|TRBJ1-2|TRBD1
TGTGCCGTCAGCCTTGACTCTTTTCCTGGGACAGTCTATGGCTACACCTTC
CAVSLDSFPGTVYGYTF
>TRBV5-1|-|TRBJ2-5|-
TGCGCCAGCAGCTTGGACCCAGGGCAAGAGACCCAGTACTTC
CASSLDPGQETQYF
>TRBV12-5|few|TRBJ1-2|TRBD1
TGTGCTAGTACATATTCGGGGACAGTCCGCTATGGCTACACCTTC
CASTYSGTVRYGYTF
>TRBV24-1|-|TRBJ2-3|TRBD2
TGTGCCACCAGTATCCCAGCGGGAGACACAGATACGCAGTATTTT
CATSIPAGDTDTQYF
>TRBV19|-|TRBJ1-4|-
TGTGCCAGTAGTATCGGAACCGCCGTTGAAAAACTGTTTTTT
CASSIGTAVEKLFF
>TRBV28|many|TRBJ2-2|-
TGTGCCAGCAGTTTTCTGGAAAACACCGGGGAGCTGTTTTTT
CASSFLENTGELFF
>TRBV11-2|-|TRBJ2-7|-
TGTGCCAGTAGCGTCCTACCCGGACAGGAGCAGTACTTC
CASSVLPGQEQYF
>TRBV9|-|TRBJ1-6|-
TGTGCCAGCAGCCCCCGAGACAGGAAAAATTCACCCCTCCACTTT
CASSPRDRKNSPLHF
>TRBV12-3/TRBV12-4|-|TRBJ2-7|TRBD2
TGTGCCAGCAGCCGAACGGGAGGAATCTACGAGCAGTACTTC
CASSRTGGIYEQYF
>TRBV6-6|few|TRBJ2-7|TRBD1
TGTGCCAGCAGTCCGGACAGGGCCTCCTACGAGCAGTACTTC
CASSPDRASYEQYF
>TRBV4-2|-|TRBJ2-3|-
TGTGCCAGCAGCTGGAGGCGGTCCGGCACAGATACGCAGTATTTT
CASSWRRSGTDTQYF
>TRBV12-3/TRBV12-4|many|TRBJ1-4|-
TGTGCCAGCAGTTTAGGGCAAGGGAAACTGTTTTTT
CASSLGQGKLFF
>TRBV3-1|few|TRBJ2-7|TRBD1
TGTGCCAGCAGCCAACGACGGGACAGGGGGAAATACGAGCAGTACTTC
CASSQRRDRGKYEQYF
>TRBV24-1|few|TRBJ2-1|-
TGTGCCACCAGTGATCCCGGACAGAGCTTACCTTTTCATCAGTTCTTC
CATSDPGQSLPFHQFF
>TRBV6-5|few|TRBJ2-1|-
TGTGCCAGCAGAGCCTTCCGGACTATGATCCTCGATGAGCAGTTCTTC
CASRAFRTMILDEQFF
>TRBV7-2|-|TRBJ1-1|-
TGTGCCAGCAGCATCTTCCTGAACACTGAAGCTTTCTTT
CASSIFLNTEAFF
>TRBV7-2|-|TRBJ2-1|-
TGTGCCAGCAGCATCAATCCCTCGTCGGGTAATGAGCAGTTCTTC
CASSINPSSGNEQFF
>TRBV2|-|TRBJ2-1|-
TGTGCCACCCCTGGGGGAGTCTCCTACAATGAGCAGTTCTTC
CATPGGVSYNEQFF
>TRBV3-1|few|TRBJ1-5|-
TGTGCCAGCAGCCTACAGATTAATCAGCCCCAGCATTTT
CASSLQINQPQHF
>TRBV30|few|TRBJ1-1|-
TGTGCCTGTGCCATGAACACTGAAGCTTTCTTT
CACAMNTEAFF
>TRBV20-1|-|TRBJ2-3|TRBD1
TGCAGTGCTACAGGGGGAGCCGAGGTAACAGATACGCAGTATTTT
CSATGGAEVTDTQYF
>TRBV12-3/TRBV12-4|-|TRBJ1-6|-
TGTGCCAGCAGTGCCCGGCCGATTAATAATTCACCCCTCCACTTT
CASSARPINNSPLHF
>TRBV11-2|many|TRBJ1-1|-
TGTGCCAGCAGCTTAATGAGGAAGACTGAAGCTTTCTTT
CASSLMRKTEAFF
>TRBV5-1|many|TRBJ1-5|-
TGCGCCAGCAGCTTGAATGGCAATCAGCCCCAGCATTTT
CASSLNGNQPQHF
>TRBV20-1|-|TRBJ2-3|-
TGCAGTGCTAGGGTCGTCCTCGGGGATACGCAGTATTTT
CSARVVLGDTQYF
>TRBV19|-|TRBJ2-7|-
TGTGCCAGTAGTCACCCCATCTCCTACGAGCAGTACTTC
CASSHPISYEQYF
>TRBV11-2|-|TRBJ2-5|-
TGTGCCAGCAGCTTAGATGGGAGCTACGAGACCCAGTACTTC
CASSLDGSYETQYF
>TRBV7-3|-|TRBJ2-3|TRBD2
TGTGCCAGCAGCTTAGCGGGGGGCACAGATACGCAGTATTTT
CASSLAGGTDTQYF
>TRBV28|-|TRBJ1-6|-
TGTGCCAGCAGTTTTCAAGGGGTCGGTAATTCACCCCTCCACTTT
CASSFQGVGNSPLHF
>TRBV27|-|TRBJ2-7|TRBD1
TGTGCCAGTAAAGTTGGACAGGGGGCTTCTTGGGAGCAGTACTTC
CASKVGQGASWEQYF
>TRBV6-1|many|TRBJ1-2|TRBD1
TGTGCCAGCAGTGTCACCGGGACAGCCTTTTTTGGCTACACCTTC
CASSVTGTAFFGYTF
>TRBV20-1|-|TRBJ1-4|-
TGCAGTGCTAGAAAGGCAGTTAATGAAAAACTGTTTTTT
CSARKAVNEKLFF
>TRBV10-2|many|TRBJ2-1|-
TGCGCCAGCGGACTAAACCGGGCCCACCGGTTCTTC
CASGLNRAHRFF
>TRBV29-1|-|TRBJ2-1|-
TGCAGCGAATTGGGCCAGGGTCTTAATGGGCAGTTCTTC
CSELGQGLNGQFF
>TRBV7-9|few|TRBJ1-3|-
TGTGCCAGCAGCTTAGCCGGGGCGGACTCTGGAAACACCATATATTTT
CASSLAGADSGNTIYF
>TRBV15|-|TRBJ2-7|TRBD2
TGTGCCACCAGCTCCGGGACTAGCGTTTTCTACGAGCAGTACTTC
CATSSGTSVFYEQYF
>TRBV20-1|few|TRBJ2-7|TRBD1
TGCAGTGCTGCCGACAGGGAGAAAGGCGAGCAGTACTTC
CSAADREKGEQYF
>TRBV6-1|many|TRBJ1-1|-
TGTGCCAGCAGTGAAGCCTCTCGAACTGAAGCTTTCTTT
CASSEASRTEAFF
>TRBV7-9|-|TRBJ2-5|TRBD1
TGTGCCAGCAGCCGGGACAGGTCCCAAGAGACCCAGTACTTC
CASSRDRSQETQYF
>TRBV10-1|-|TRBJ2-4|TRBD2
TGCGCCAGCAGCGCCTGGCCGGGGGGGGATCAGTACTTC
CASSAWPGGDQYF
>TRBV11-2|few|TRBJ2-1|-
TGTGCCAGCAGCCCAATCCGGACAGCGTACAATGAGCAGTTCTTC
CASSPIRTAYNEQFF
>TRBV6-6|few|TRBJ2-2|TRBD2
TGTGCCAGCAGTCGGACTAGCGGGCGTATCACGAACACCGGGGAGCTGTTTTTT
CASSRTSGRITNTGELFF
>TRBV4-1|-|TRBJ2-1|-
TGCGCCAGCAGCCAAGTCGGCGGCAGCTCCTACAATGAGCAGTTCTTC
CASSQVGGSSYNEQFF
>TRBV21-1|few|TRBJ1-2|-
TGTGCCAGCAGCTGCCAGACAGAGGGAGGCTACACCTTC
CASSCQTEGGYTF
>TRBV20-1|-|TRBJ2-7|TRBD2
TGCAGTGCTAGAGTGTTGCGGGAGGGGTCCTACGAGCAGTACTTC
CSARVLREGSYEQYF
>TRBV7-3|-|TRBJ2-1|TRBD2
TGTGCCAGCAGCTTAGACCCTAGCGGATCCTACAATGAGCAGTTCTTC
CASSLDPSGSYNEQFF